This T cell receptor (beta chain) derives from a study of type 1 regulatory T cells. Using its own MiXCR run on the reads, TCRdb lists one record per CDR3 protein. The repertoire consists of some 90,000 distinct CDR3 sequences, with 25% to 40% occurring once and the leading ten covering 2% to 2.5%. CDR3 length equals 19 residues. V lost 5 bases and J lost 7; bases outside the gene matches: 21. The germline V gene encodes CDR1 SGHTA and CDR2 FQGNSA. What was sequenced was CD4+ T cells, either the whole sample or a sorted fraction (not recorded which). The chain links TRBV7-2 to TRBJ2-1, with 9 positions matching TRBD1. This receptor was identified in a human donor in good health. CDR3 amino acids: CASSTRPGTGPLRGNEQFF. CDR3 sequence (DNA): TGTGCCAGCAGCACGCGTCCCGGGACAGGGCCGCTGAGGGGGAATGAGCAGTTCTTC.